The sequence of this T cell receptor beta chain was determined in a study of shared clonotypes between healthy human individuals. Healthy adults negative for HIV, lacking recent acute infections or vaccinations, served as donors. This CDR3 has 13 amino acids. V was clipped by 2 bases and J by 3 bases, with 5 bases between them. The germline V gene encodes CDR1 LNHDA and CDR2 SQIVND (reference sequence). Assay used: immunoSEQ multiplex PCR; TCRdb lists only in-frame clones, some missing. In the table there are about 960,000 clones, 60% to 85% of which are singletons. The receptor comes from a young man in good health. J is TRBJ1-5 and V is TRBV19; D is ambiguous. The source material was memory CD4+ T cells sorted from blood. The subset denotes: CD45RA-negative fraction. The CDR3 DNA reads TGTGCCAGTAGTATACCCCCCAATCAGCCCCAGCATTTT. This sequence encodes CASSIPPNQPQHF.